This TCR beta chain emerged from a study of identical twins (dated by TCRdb to about 2016). Study-wide context: The study deep-sequenced TCR alpha and beta repertoires from monozygotic twins, unrelated adults of various ages and cord blood to test whether fetal clonotypes persist. To rule out contamination, replicate twin experiments were performed at different times with different library preparation protocols.

Only healthy Caucasian donors were included. Three pairs of female monozygotic twins, all aged roughly 18 to 29 years, were included in the twin cohort. Positive isolation kits from Invitrogen were used to isolate the CD4+ and CD8+ T cell populations. The protocol used for the library was 5' RACE. Instrument used: Illumina HiSeq 2000. Template switching added a universal primer binding site, and the final cDNA carried a unique molecular identifier that allowed TCR cDNA molecules to be counted accurately. First-strand cDNA for TCR alpha and beta chains was synthesized from specific primers in the conserved constant-segment region. Each cDNA library was double barcoded, with a SMART-Mk sample barcode plus Illumina barcodes, to control for contamination. TruSeq adapter sequences along with Illumina sample barcodes were introduced in two successive PCR steps. Sequencing of the TCR alpha and beta cDNA libraries was done on the Illumina HiSeq platform using custom primers. The original pipeline was this. MiGEC processed the raw reads to extract unique molecular identifiers, while MiXCR was used to determine the CDR3 positions. Recombination models were inferred per individual with the repgenHMM and IGoR tools using an EM algorithm. Shared clonotype analysis was performed with the tcR package in R, normalizing sharing by the product of cloneset sizes. Out-of-frame nonproductive sequences were analyzed to study raw recombination free of thymic and clonal selection effects. TCRdb took the public reads, trimmed them with fastp at Q25, ran MiXCR for clone calling and kept in-frame beta chains. Identical CDR3 protein sequences are pooled into one entry, listed with their most common genes and DNA. Clone size and V and J calls follow TCRdb, not the original study. This sample is represented by about 490,000 distinct CDR3 sequences; over 12% of them were singletons. The ten most abundant clones make up roughly 0.46% of the sample.

The paper's findings and limits, for the study overall: Conclusions relied on cross-sectional statistical analysis, since the same donors could not be followed over many years. Invariant T cells such as MAIT and iNKT could partly confound zero-insertion analyses, though diverse VJ usage argued against this for most clonotypes. Abundant cord blood beta clonotypes had fewer insertions, young adult naive repertoires showed a similar but weaker trend, and memory repertoires showed no such trend. Out-of-frame TCR alpha sequences shared between twins showed an excess of low generation-probability sequences compared with coincidental sharing between unrelated individuals. In beta out-of-frame sequences, excess twin sharing was weaker, because having fewer shared sequences lowered the signal-to-noise ratio. In monozygotic twins, out-of-frame TCR alpha sharing was systematically underestimated by recombination models, although the models agreed with sharing between unrelated individuals.

V trim: 6 bases; J trim: 2 bases; unmatched bases: 5. From cysteine to phenylalanine, the CDR3 is 16 amino acids long. Of all the DNA, just the CDR3 is kept, 48 bases in frame from base 1. This clonotype showed up just a few times. Its specific antigen is unknown. Base qualities are not at hand, and no much larger clone is one base apart. These data were also filed under a second study, of yellow fever vaccine responses in identical twins. Taken from the second paper: According to the authors, the vaccine-induced T cell response in identical twins seemed to be partly convergent and partly specific to each individual. In identical twins, the study followed T cell clones that responded to the vaccine with precision.

This receptor was obtained from a young woman in good health. The V gene is TRBV12-3 or TRBV12-4 and the J gene is TRBJ2-6, with 9 junctional bases fitting TRBD1. Specimen: CD4+ T cells sorted from blood. The nucleotide sequence is given as TGTGCCAGCAGGCAGACAGGGGGGGCTGGGGCCAACGTCCTGACTTTC. Its protein product is CASRQTGGAGANVLTF.